These 27 T cell receptor beta chains were all obtained from the same sample, sequenced in a study of technical replicates of blood from four donors. Generated by immunoSEQ multiplex PCR, the TCRdb table keeps only in-frame clones and is missing some. This table has tens of thousands of clones, 95% appearing once. The sample was T cells isolated from PBMCs. These receptors were taken from a human donor in good health.

This rearrangement joins TRBV2 to TRBJ2-3, with D perhaps matching TRBD1 (6 bases). Germline V lookup: CDR1 SNHLY, CDR2 FYNNEI. With 2 bases removed from V and 2 bases from J, the gap between germline ends came to 8 bases. This CDR3 is 14 amino acids long. The CDR3 protein is CASSEQGTTDTQYF. CDR3 sequence (DNA): TGTGCCAGCAGTGAACAGGGGACCACAGATACGCAGTATTTT.

This chain joins TRBV2 and TRBJ1-1; maybe TRBD1 (5 bases). V gave up 7 bases and J gave up 3 bases, with 15 bases separating them. The CDR3 contains 14 residues. Germline CDR1 and CDR2: SNHLY and FYNNEI. The CDR3: CASKNQGLDTEAFF. CDR3 nucleotides: TGTGCCAGCAAGAATCAGGGACTTGACACTGAAGCTTTCTTT.

This clone was counted between two and nine times. The V gene is TRBV30, the J gene TRBJ1-4; a possible D gene is TRBD1 (5 bases). The CDR3 length is 14 residues. The V end was cut by 0 bases, the J end by 5 bases, with 10 bases between. Germline V gene data show CDR1 as GTSNPN and CDR2 as SVGIG (reference sequence). CDR3 sequence (DNA): TGTGCCTGGAGTGTGGGCAGGGCAAATGAAAAACTGTTTTTT. It specifies CAWSVGRANEKLFF.

The V and J genes are TRBV5-1 and TRBJ2-1; 12 nucleotides line up with TRBD2. The CDR3 is 16 amino acids. J was trimmed by 6 bases and V by 0 bases; bases with no gene match: 4. The germline V gene encodes CDR1 SGHRS and CDR2 YFSETQ. The CDR3 sequence is CASSLGASGGANEQFF. CDR3 coding DNA: TGCGCCAGCAGCTTGGGGGCTAGCGGGGGGGCCAATGAGCAGTTCTTC.

The chain recombines TRBV27 with TRBJ1-2, with a weak D call TRBD1 (6 bases). The ends were cut back, 4 bases at V and 5 bases at J, with 17 bases in the middle. CDR1 MNHEY and CDR2 SMNVEV come from the germline V gene (reference sequence). The CDR3 consists of 15 residues. The CDR3 sequence is CASSSYRDTLYGYTF. For the CDR3, the DNA is TGTGCCAGCAGTTCCTACCGGGACACCCTTTATGGCTACACCTTC.

The chain recombines TRBV11-2 with TRBJ2-6; no firm D call. CDR1 SGHAT and CDR2 FQNNGV come from the germline V gene. V lost 6 bases and J lost 1, with 10 bases in between. The length of the CDR3 is 15 residues. The CDR3 nucleotides are TGTGCCAGCAGACGACTGGATTCTGGGGCCAACGTCCTGACTTTC. It is translated as CASRRLDSGANVLTF. Complete variable domain (other parts from reference TRBV11-2 and TRBJ2-6): EAGVAQSPRYKIIEKRQSVAFWCNPISGHATLYWYQQILGQGPKLLIQFQNNGVVDDSQLPKDRFSAERLKGVDSTLKIQPAKLEDSAVYLCASRRLDSGANVLTFGAGSRLTVL.

The chain is built from TRBV10-1 and TRBJ2-2; D perhaps matches TRBD1 (6 bases). The CDR3 totals 14 residues. V was cut by 4 bases and J by 1 base, with 7 bases left in between. Germline-derived CDR1 and CDR2 are WNHNN and SYGVQD (reference sequence). The CDR3 DNA sequence: TGCGCCAGCAGTGGGGGACAGAACACCGGGGAGCTGTTTTTT. This translates into CASSGGQNTGELFF.

The rearrangement joins TRBV6-1 to TRBJ2-3; possibly TRBD1 for D (5 bases). Germline V gene sequence: CDR1 MNHNS, CDR2 SASEGT. The CDR3 has 13 amino acids. Trimming took off 4 bases at V and 7 bases at J, with 12 bases between the two ends. This CDR3 reads CASSADRDNTQYF. CDR3 in DNA: TGTGCCAGCAGTGCCGACAGAGACAATACGCAGTATTTT.

The J gene is TRBJ2-1, the V gene TRBV28, with TRBD2 matching over 9 bases. J lost 2 bases, V lost 3 bases, and 11 bases had no gene match. This CDR3 contains 18 residues. The germline gives CDR1 MDHEN, CDR2 SYDVKM. CDR3 nucleotide sequence: TGTGCCAGCAGTTTTGAGATGTATAGCGGGAGTCCCTACAATGAGCAGTTCTTC. It encodes CASSFEMYSGSPYNEQFF. Drawing the rest from reference TRBV28 and TRBJ2-1, the complete variable domain is DVKVTQSSRYLVKRTGEKVFLECVQDMDHENMFWYRQDPGLGLRLIYFSYDVKMKEKGDIPEGYSVSREKKERFSLILESASTNQTSMYLCASSFEMYSGSPYNEQFFGPGTRLTVL.

The chain recombines TRBV28 with TRBJ2-7; D might be TRBD2 (5 bases). There are 15 residues in the CDR3. V was pared by 2 bases and J by 0 bases, with 11 bases between. Germline CDR1 MDHEN, CDR2 SYDVKM. CDR3 sequence reads: CASSLAPGDSYEQYF. In nucleotides, the CDR3 is TGTGCCAGCAGTTTAGCCCCCGGGGACTCCTACGAGCAGTACTTC.

This sequence joins TRBV7-6 and TRBJ2-7; tentatively, D is TRBD1 (6 bases). The CDR3 length is 14 residues. Germline CDR1 is SGHVS and CDR2 is FNYEAQ. The V gene lost 1 base and the J gene lost 2 bases, with 9 bases spanning the gap. The CDR3 DNA is TGTGCCAGCAGCTTAGGATCAGGGGCCTACGAGCAGTACTTC. It yields the protein CASSLGSGAYEQYF.

The V call is TRBV5-4, the J call TRBJ2-5, with D possibly TRBD1 on 6 matching bases. The CDR3 totals 13 residues. V gave up 4 bases and J gave up 4 bases, with 11 bases separating them. Per the germline V gene, CDR1 is SGHNT and CDR2 is YYREEE (reference sequence). CDR3 sequence: CASSPGTRETQYF. DNA for the CDR3: TGTGCCAGCAGCCCCGGGACACGAGAGACCCAGTACTTC.

This chain joins TRBV23-1 and TRBJ2-7; 7 bases fit TRBD2. TRBV23-1 is labeled an ORF, and its function is uncertain. J gave up 0 bases and V 4 bases, and 3 bases lay outside the gene matches. There are 14 residues in the CDR3. CDR3 loop: CASSPWGGSYEQYF. CDR3 bases: TGCGCCAGCAGTCCATGGGGGGGCTCCTACGAGCAGTACTTC.

CDR3 sequence: CASSSPQDTEAFF. As DNA, the CDR3 is TGTGCCAGCAGTTCCCCCCAGGACACTGAAGCTTTCTTT. The chain uses TRBV28 and TRBJ1-1, with unresolved D. V gave up 4 bases and J gave up 3 bases, with 9 bases separating them. The CDR3 runs 13 residues. Germline loops: CDR1 MDHEN, CDR2 SYDVKM. Full variable domain (missing parts from reference TRBV28 and TRBJ1-1): DVKVTQSSRYLVKRTGEKVFLECVQDMDHENMFWYRQDPGLGLRLIYFSYDVKMKEKGDIPEGYSVSREKKERFSLILESASTNQTSMYLCASSSPQDTEAFFGQGTRLTVV.

The chain has TRBV4-1 and TRBJ1-1; D remains ambiguous. Per the germline V gene, CDR1 is MGHRA and CDR2 is YSYEKL. The CDR3 extends over 13 amino acids. The germline V and J ends were trimmed by 0 bases and 2 bases, with 4 bases remaining between them. The CDR3 DNA sequence: TGCGCCAGCAGCCAAGATTCTAACACTGAAGCTTTCTTT. Its protein is CASSQDSNTEAFF.

The rearrangement links TRBV9 to TRBJ1-2; possibly TRBD1 for D (5 bases). V was clipped by 3 bases and J by 2 bases, with 11 bases between them. The CDR3 runs to 14 residues. The germline CDR1 and CDR2 sequences are SGDLS and YYNGEE. CDR3: CASSGSPGNYGYTF. CDR3 sequence (DNA): TGTGCCAGCAGCGGCAGCCCAGGGAACTATGGCTACACCTTC.

V gene TRBV4-1 combines with J gene TRBJ2-3; D gene unclear. This CDR3 is 13 amino acids long. V dropped 6 bases and J dropped 2 bases, with 9 bases sitting between them. CDR1 is MGHRA and CDR2 is YSYEKL in the germline V gene. This CDR3 is CASREAITDTQYF. The CDR3, as DNA: TGCGCCAGCAGAGAGGCAATCACAGATACGCAGTATTTT.

V is TRBV4-1 and J is TRBJ1-4; D remains unclear. This CDR3 spans 12 amino acids. V lost 4 bases, J lost 8 bases, and 8 bases lay in between. Germline V gene lookup returns CDR1 MGHRA and CDR2 YSYEKL. CDR3 sequence reads: CASSPGGEKLFF. The CDR3 nucleotides are TGCGCCAGCAGCCCGGGCGGGGAAAAACTGTTTTTT.

The genes are TRBV5-1 and TRBJ1-2; D call uncertain. CDR1 and CDR2 from the germline V gene are SGHRS and YFSETQ. CDR3 size: 12 residues. V was trimmed by 5 bases and J by 7 bases, leaving 12 bases between them. The CDR3 region is CASSGGLVGYTF. CDR3 DNA: TGCGCCAGCAGTGGAGGGCTAGTTGGCTACACCTTC.

The chain has TRBV23-1 and TRBJ1-2, with 10 bases fitting TRBD1. TRBV23-1 is labeled an ORF, and its function is uncertain. CDR3 length: 13 residues. The trim removed 6 bases at V and 8 bases at J, leaving 6 bases unmatched. The CDR3 DNA is TGCGCCAGCAGGAGACAGGGGGCGCAAGGCTACACCTTC. It encodes CASRRQGAQGYTF.

This sequence joins TRBV14 and TRBJ2-1; 8 nucleotides line up with TRBD2. Germline CDR1 SGHDN, CDR2 FVKESK. The CDR3 loop spans 18 amino acids. The J segment lost 0 bases and the V segment lost 1 base, leaving 8 bases of the junction unmatched. The CDR3 DNA follows: TGTGCCAGCAGCCAAGTAGGAGCGGGAGAGTACTCCTACAATGAGCAGTTCTTC. It is translated as CASSQVGAGEYSYNEQFF.

The chain recombines TRBV5-1 with TRBJ2-7, with D possibly being TRBD2 (5 bases). CDR1 is SGHRS and CDR2 is YFSETQ in the germline V gene. V was cut by 4 bases and J by 3 bases, with 23 bases left in between. The CDR3 has 17 residues. CDR3 sequence reads: CASSQPSRRATHYEQYF. The CDR3 coding sequence is TGCGCCAGCAGCCAACCCTCCCGGCGGGCGACCCACTACGAGCAGTACTTC.

The chain couples TRBV19 to TRBJ2-7; 8 nucleotides line up with TRBD1. The CDR3 covers 12 residues. CDR1 LNHDA and CDR2 SQIVND come from the germline V gene (reference sequence). After removal of 5 bases from V and 4 bases from J, the junction contained 1 base not matched to a gene. CDR3 in DNA: TGTGCCAGTAGTCGACAGGGGTACGAGCAGTACTTC. This translates into CASSRQGYEQYF. Full variable domain (missing parts from reference TRBV19 and TRBJ2-7): DGGITQSPKYLFRKEGQNVTLSCEQNLNHDAMYWYRQDPGQGLRLIYYSQIVNDFQKGDIAEGYSVSREKKESFPLTVTSAQKNPTAFYLCASSRQGYEQYFGPGTRLTVT.

CDR3 DNA: TGTGCCTGGGTTGGGGACAGACACCAGGGGCAAGAGACCCAGTACTTC. Its translation is CAWVGDRHQGQETQYF. The chain combines TRBV30 with TRBJ2-5; TRBD1 matches 7 bases. The CDR3 has 16 residues. Germline CDR1 reads GTSNPN; CDR2 reads SVGIG (reference sequence). V shed 5 bases, J shed 2 bases, and the junction held 14 bases outside the gene matches.

The chain uses TRBV29-1 and TRBJ2-1, with TRBD1 matching 7 bases. V was pared by 6 bases and J by 4 bases, with 9 bases of the junction left unmatched. This CDR3 is built from 14 residues. Germline lookup yields CDR1 SQVTM and CDR2 ANQGSEA. In nucleotides, the CDR3 is TGCAGCGTGATGGACAGGATAGAATACAATGAGCAGTTCTTC. Its protein product is CSVMDRIEYNEQFF.

The V and J genes are TRBV13 and TRBJ1-1; 8 bases agree with TRBD1. With V trimmed by 4 bases and J by 2 bases, 3 bases remained unmatched. The CDR3 totals 14 residues. Germline lookup yields CDR1 PRHDT and CDR2 FYEKMQ (reference sequence). In nucleotides, the CDR3 is TGTGCCAGCAGCTCAGGGGGCGAAAACACTGAAGCTTTCTTT. The encoded protein is CASSSGGENTEAFF.

V is TRBV2 and J is TRBJ1-2; 10 bases fit TRBD1. The ends lost 5 bases at V and 2 bases at J; junction bases unmatched: 5. This CDR3 has 15 amino acids. CDR1 is SNHLY, CDR2 FYNNEI, per germline. CDR3 bases: TGTGCCAGCAGTCTGACAGGGGGCCCCAACTATGGCTACACCTTC. The encoded protein is CASSLTGGPNYGYTF.